These T cell receptor beta chains were read from a single sample in a study of CD8+CD57+ T cells in acquired aplastic anemia. TCRdb reanalysed the reads using MiXCR and keeps one entry per CDR3 protein. The sample lists 75,000 to 100,000 distinct CDR3 sequences, less than 75% seen once, with roughly two thirds in the top ten. The sample consisted of sorted CD4+, CD8+, or CD8+CD57+ T cells (not recorded which) from PBMCs. These receptors came from a human donor with aplastic anemia. CDR3s include the opening cysteine and the closing phenylalanine or tryptophan. D genes are given only for firm matches. Where a row states a size, it is once, few, many or the class of an expanded clone; other rows omit it.

clone_size | j_call | d_call | v_call | cdr3_aa | cdr3_nt
- | TRBJ2-3 | TRBD1 | TRBV19 | CASIRGTGGPDTQYF | TGTGCCAGTATCAGGGGGACAGGGGGCCCAGATACGCAGTATTTT
many | TRBJ2-7 | - | TRBV28 | CASSLGSNPYEQYF | TGTGCCAGCAGTTTAGGTAGCAACCCCTACGAGCAGTACTTC
- | TRBJ2-5 | TRBD2 | TRBV11-2 | CASSFRRGGLETQYF | TGTGCCAGCAGCTTCCGGCGGGGGGGCCTCGAGACCCAGTACTTC
- | TRBJ1-1 | TRBD1 | TRBV5-1 | CASSPTGGSPFTEAFF | TGCGCCAGCAGCCCGACAGGGGGCAGCCCCTTTACTGAAGCTTTCTTT
- | TRBJ2-1 | - | TRBV20-1 | CSARSRGSFRSSYNEQFF | TGCAGTGCTAGATCGCGAGGGAGTTTCAGAAGCTCCTACAATGAGCAGTTCTTC
- | TRBJ2-1 | TRBD2 | TRBV5-1 | CASSASGGSSYNEQFF | TGCGCCAGCAGTGCTAGCGGGGGGAGCTCCTACAATGAGCAGTTCTTC
few | TRBJ2-1 | - | TRBV24-1 | CATSRWGWEQFF | TGTGCCACCAGTAGGTGGGGCTGGGAGCAGTTCTTC
- | TRBJ1-1 | TRBD1 | TRBV20-1 | CSARGTGIEAFF | TGCAGTGCTAGGGGGACAGGGATTGAAGCTTTCTTT
- | TRBJ1-1 | TRBD1 | TRBV10-3 | CAISAIRGQGEDTEAFF | TGTGCCATCAGTGCTATACGTGGACAGGGGGAGGATACTGAAGCTTTCTTT
- | TRBJ1-1 | - | TRBV25-1 | CASSARRGSNTEAFF | TGTGCCAGCAGTGCCCGACGGGGGAGTAACACTGAAGCTTTCTTT
- | TRBJ2-3 | TRBD1 | TRBV7-3 | CAGTGLQYF | TGTGCCGGGACAGGGCTGCAGTATTTT
many | TRBJ2-7 | - | TRBV12-3/TRBV12-4 | CASSLQGPLNEQYF | TGTGCCAGCAGTTTACAGGGACCACTAAACGAGCAGTACTTC
many | TRBJ2-5 | - | TRBV28 | CASMERGLKETQYF | TGTGCCAGCATGGAGCGAGGACTTAAAGAGACCCAGTACTTC
- | TRBJ2-7 | - | TRBV7-2 | CASSTGQLSYEQYF | TGTGCCAGCAGCACGGGACAACTCTCCTACGAGCAGTACTTC
many | TRBJ2-7 | TRBD2 | TRBV2 | CASLGTGTSYRPYEQYF | TGTGCCAGCTTAGGGACGGGGACTAGCTATCGGCCCTACGAGCAGTACTTC
- | TRBJ2-3 | TRBD1 | TRBV20-1 | CSATDRGSTDTQYF | TGCAGTGCTACGGACAGGGGGAGCACAGATACGCAGTATTTT
- | TRBJ2-5 | - | TRBV29-1 | CSVKRGDGETQYF | TGCAGCGTTAAAAGGGGGGATGGAGAGACCCAGTACTTC
- | TRBJ1-3 | - | TRBV15 | CATSRRGGGGNTIYF | TGTGCCACCAGCAGGCGGGGAGGGGGAGGAAACACCATATATTTT
- | TRBJ1-4 | TRBD1 | TRBV25-1 | CATEGQTFNEKLFF | TGTGCCACTGAGGGACAGACCTTTAATGAAAAACTGTTTTTT
- | TRBJ2-7 | - | TRBV30 | CAWTGTEAYEQYF | TGTGCCTGGACCGGGACGGAAGCCTACGAGCAGTACTTC
- | TRBJ2-7 | TRBD2 | TRBV11-2 | CASSLGLAGASYEQYF | TGTGCCAGCAGCTTGGGACTAGCGGGCGCATCCTACGAGCAGTACTTC
- | TRBJ1-4 | TRBD1 | TRBV5-1 | CASTGTGDEKLFF | TGCGCCAGCACCGGGACAGGGGATGAAAAACTGTTTTTT
few | TRBJ1-5 | TRBD1 | TRBV20-1 | CSAPETGLNQPQHF | TGCAGTGCTCCGGAGACAGGGCTCAATCAGCCCCAGCATTTT
- | TRBJ1-1 | - | TRBV10-2 | CASSESRTEGAFF | TGCGCCAGCAGTGAGTCGAGGACAGAAGGAGCTTTCTTT
once | TRBJ2-3 | - | TRBV2 | CATGDILLTDTQYF | TGTGCCACAGGGGATATCCTCCTCACAGATACGCAGTATTTT
- | TRBJ2-3 | TRBD2 | TRBV5-1 | CASSLRIAGVTDTQYF | TGCGCCAGCAGCTTGAGAATAGCGGGAGTAACAGATACGCAGTATTTT
once | TRBJ1-5 | - | TRBV7-9 | CASVVGHNQPQHF | TGTGCCAGCGTGGTGGGTCACAATCAGCCCCAGCATTTT
- | TRBJ1-2 | - | TRBV7-2 | CASSLRRHYGYTF | TGTGCCAGCAGCTTACGACGGCACTATGGCTACACCTTC
few | TRBJ1-1 | - | TRBV20-1 | CSASPTTEAFF | TGCAGTGCTAGCCCCACCACTGAAGCTTTCTTT
- | TRBJ1-1 | - | TRBV6-1 | CASQGGWGTEAFF | TGTGCCAGCCAAGGGGGTTGGGGCACTGAAGCTTTCTTT
- | TRBJ2-7 | TRBD2 | TRBV11-2 | CASSLVSGRYGYEQYF | TGTGCCAGCAGCTTAGTTAGCGGGCGCTACGGATACGAGCAGTACTTC
- | TRBJ1-6 | TRBD1 | TRBV6-1 | CASSELDRGDSPLHF | TGTGCCAGCAGTGAACTGGACAGGGGAGACTCACCCCTCCACTTT
many | TRBJ2-3 | - | TRBV7-2 | CASSLVPGSGRTDTQYF | TGTGCCAGCAGCTTAGTCCCTGGTTCAGGGCGCACAGATACGCAGTATTTT
- | TRBJ2-3 | - | TRBV7-3 | CASSSTGLDTQYF | TGTGCCAGCAGCTCGACGGGGCTCGATACGCAGTATTTT
- | TRBJ2-6 | TRBD2 | TRBV10-3 | CAAGSGRDSSGANVLTF | TGTGCCGCAGGTAGCGGGAGGGATAGCTCTGGGGCCAACGTCCTGACTTTC
once | TRBJ2-3 | TRBD2 | TRBV20-1 | CSASGGQGGSGSTDTQYF | TGCAGTGCTTCCGGTGGGCAGGGAGGTAGCGGGAGTACAGATACGCAGTATTTT
few | TRBJ2-3 | - | TRBV7-7 | CASSWAPSDTQYF | TGTGCTAGCAGCTGGGCCCCTAGCGACACGCAGTATTTT
- | TRBJ2-1 | - | TRBV10-3 | CAISEPFWGYNEQFF | TGTGCCATCAGTGAGCCCTTTTGGGGATACAATGAGCAGTTCTTC
- | TRBJ2-7 | - | TRBV7-2 | CASSLAFGEQYF | TGTGCCAGCAGCTTAGCATTCGGCGAGCAGTACTTC
- | TRBJ1-2 | TRBD1 | TRBV10-3 | CAISERKPGQGALRHGYTF | TGTGCCATCAGTGAACGTAAACCGGGACAGGGGGCGCTAAGGCATGGCTACACCTTC
- | TRBJ2-7 | - | TRBV11-1 | CASSSKLGRVYYEQYF | TGTGCCAGCAGCTCCAAGTTGGGCAGGGTCTACTACGAGCAGTACTTC
once | TRBJ2-2 | - | TRBV19 | CASSTGGLAGELFF | TGTGCCAGTAGTACCGGGGGGCTTGCCGGGGAGCTGTTTTTT
- | TRBJ2-7 | TRBD2 | TRBV10-3 | CAISEALAASEQYF | TGTGCCATCAGTGAGGCCCTAGCGGCTTCCGAGCAGTACTTC
- | TRBJ2-3 | - | TRBV29-1 | CSVEDLHATASTDTQYF | TGCAGCGTTGAAGATCTGCACGCCACGGCTAGCACAGATACGCAGTATTTT
- | TRBJ1-1 | - | TRBV9 | CASSPRGGAYTEAFF | TGTGCCAGCAGTCCTAGAGGGGGGGCTTACACTGAAGCTTTCTTT
medium-sized | TRBJ2-5 | - | TRBV2 | CATRVEVWETQYF | TGTGCCACCAGAGTGGAGGTTTGGGAGACCCAGTACTTC
- | TRBJ2-5 | TRBD1 | TRBV19 | CASRAGTGLRETQYF | TGTGCCAGTAGGGCCGGGACAGGGCTACGAGAGACCCAGTACTTC
- | TRBJ2-1 | - | TRBV20-1 | CSVIKGGYNEQFF | TGCAGTGTGATTAAGGGGGGCTACAATGAGCAGTTCTTC
- | TRBJ2-7 | TRBD2 | TRBV7-8 | CASSQTSGRAVQYF | TGTGCCAGCAGCCAGACTAGCGGGAGGGCCGTGCAGTACTTC
many | TRBJ1-2 | - | TRBV24-1 | CATSVTGFYGYTF | TGTGCCACCAGTGTTACAGGGTTCTATGGCTACACCTTC
- | TRBJ2-3 | TRBD1 | TRBV7-8 | CASSRQGTGDTQYF | TGTGCCAGCAGCCGACAGGGAACGGGGGATACGCAGTATTTT
many | TRBJ2-3 | TRBD2 | TRBV10-1 | CASSERDPSTDTQYF | TGCGCCAGCAGCGAGCGGGACCCTAGCACAGATACGCAGTATTTT
- | TRBJ1-1 | - | TRBV15 | CATSFARNTEAFF | TGTGCCACCAGCTTCGCAAGGAACACTGAAGCTTTCTTT
- | TRBJ1-4 | TRBD1 | TRBV15 | CATSRDRVGEKLFF | TGTGCCACCAGCCGGGACAGGGTCGGGGAAAAACTGTTTTTT
- | TRBJ2-2 | - | TRBV29-1 | CSVGGLGRRIGELFF | TGCAGCGTTGGTGGGTTGGGGCGCAGGATCGGGGAGCTGTTTTTT
- | TRBJ1-5 | TRBD1 | TRBV7-2 | CASSVTRGRNQPQHF | TGTGCCAGCAGCGTGACCAGGGGGCGGAATCAGCCCCAGCATTTT